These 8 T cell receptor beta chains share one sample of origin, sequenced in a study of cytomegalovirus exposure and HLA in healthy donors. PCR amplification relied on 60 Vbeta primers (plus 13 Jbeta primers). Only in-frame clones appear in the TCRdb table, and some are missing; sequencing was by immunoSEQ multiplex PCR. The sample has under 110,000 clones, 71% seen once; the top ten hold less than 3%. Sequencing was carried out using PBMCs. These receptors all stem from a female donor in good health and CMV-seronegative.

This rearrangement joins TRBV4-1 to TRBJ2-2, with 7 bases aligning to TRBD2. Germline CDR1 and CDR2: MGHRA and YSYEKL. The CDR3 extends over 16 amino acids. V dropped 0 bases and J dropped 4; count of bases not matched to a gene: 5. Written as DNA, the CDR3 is TGCGCCAGCAGCCAAGACGGGGGGAGACTCACCGGGGAGCTGTTTTTT. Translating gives CASSQDGGRLTGELFF.

This CDR3 is CASSDWGLPSSYEQYF. CDR3 DNA: TGTGCCAGCAGTGACTGGGGCCTACCTAGCTCCTACGAGCAGTACTTC. This rearrangement joins TRBV6-1 to TRBJ2-7; tentative D call: TRBD1 (5 bases). CDR3 length equals 16 residues. The germline V and J ends were trimmed by 3 bases and 0 bases, with 15 bases remaining between them. Germline CDR1 is MNHNS and CDR2 is SASEGT.

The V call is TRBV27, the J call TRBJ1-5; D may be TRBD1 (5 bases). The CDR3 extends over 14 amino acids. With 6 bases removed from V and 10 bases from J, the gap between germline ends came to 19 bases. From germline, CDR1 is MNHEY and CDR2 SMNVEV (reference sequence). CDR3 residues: CASRQTAVGPPQHF. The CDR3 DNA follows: TGTGCCAGCAGACAGACAGCCGTCGGTCCTCCCCAGCATTTT.

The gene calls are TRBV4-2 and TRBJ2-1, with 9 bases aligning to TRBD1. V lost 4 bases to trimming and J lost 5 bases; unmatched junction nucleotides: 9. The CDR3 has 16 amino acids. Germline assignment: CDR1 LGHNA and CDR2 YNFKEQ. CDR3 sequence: CASSPPGTGRDNEQFF. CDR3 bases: TGTGCCAGCAGCCCACCCGGGACAGGGAGAGACAATGAGCAGTTCTTC.

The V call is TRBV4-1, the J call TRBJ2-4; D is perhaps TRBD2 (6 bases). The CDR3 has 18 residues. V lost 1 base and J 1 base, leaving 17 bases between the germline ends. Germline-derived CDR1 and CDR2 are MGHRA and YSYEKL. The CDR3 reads CASSQGAMFGGAKNIQYF. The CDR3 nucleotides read TGCGCCAGCAGCCAAGGGGCTATGTTTGGAGGGGCCAAAAACATTCAGTACTTC.

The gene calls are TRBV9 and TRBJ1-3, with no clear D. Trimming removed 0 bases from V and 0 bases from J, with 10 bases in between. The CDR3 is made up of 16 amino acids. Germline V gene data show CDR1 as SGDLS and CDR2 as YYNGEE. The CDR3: CASSVGGGSSGNTIYF. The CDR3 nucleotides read TGTGCCAGCAGCGTAGGCGGAGGAAGCTCTGGAAACACCATATATTTT.

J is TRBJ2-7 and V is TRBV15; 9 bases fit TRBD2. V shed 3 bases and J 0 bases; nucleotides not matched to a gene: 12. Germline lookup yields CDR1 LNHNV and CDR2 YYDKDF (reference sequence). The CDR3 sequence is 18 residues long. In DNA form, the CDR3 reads TGTGCCACCAGCAGGTGGGGGGAGAGCGGGAGGTCCTCCTACGAGCAGTACTTC. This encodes CATSRWGESGRSSYEQYF.

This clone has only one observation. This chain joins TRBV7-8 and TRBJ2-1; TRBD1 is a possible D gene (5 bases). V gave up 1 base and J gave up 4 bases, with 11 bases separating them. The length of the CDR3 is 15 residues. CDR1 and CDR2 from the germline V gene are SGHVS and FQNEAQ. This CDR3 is CASSLGGDSYNEQFF. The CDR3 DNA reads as TGTGCCAGCAGCTTAGGAGGTGACAGTTACAATGAGCAGTTCTTC.